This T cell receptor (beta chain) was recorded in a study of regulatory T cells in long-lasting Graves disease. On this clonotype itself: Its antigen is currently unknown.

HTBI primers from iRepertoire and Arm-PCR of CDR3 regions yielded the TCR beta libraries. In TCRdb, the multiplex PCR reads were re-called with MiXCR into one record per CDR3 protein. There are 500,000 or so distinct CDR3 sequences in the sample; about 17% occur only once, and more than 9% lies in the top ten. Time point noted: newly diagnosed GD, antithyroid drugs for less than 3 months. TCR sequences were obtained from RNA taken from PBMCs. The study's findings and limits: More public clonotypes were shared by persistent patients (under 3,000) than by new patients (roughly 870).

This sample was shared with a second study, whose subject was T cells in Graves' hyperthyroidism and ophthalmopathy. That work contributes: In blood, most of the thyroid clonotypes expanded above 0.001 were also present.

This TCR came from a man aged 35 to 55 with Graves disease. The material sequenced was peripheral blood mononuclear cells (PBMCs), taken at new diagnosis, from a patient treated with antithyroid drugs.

CDR3 region: CASSEIGELFF. CDR3 bases: TGTGCCAGCAGTGAAATCGGGGAGCTGTTTTTT. The chain links TRBV6-1 to TRBJ2-2; D unresolved. Between the trimmed V and J ends, which lost 2 bases and 7 bases, there was a span of 2 bases. CDR1 is MNHNS, CDR2 SASEGT, per germline. This CDR3 has 11 residues.